Ten or more counts support the clone carrying this TCR beta chain. What it binds is unknown. CDR1 MDHEN and CDR2 SYDVKM come from the germline V gene. The CDR3 totals 14 residues. The junction had 5 bases not matched to a gene; V was cut back by 6 bases and J by 1 base. The data were taken from a study of regulatory T cells in long-lasting Graves disease. The time point is: persistent/refractory GD, antithyroid drugs over 5 years with positive TRAb. PBMC RNA served as the TCR library source. Study results and limitations: Having few samples may have compromised the accuracy. What was studied was peripheral blood only, and not thyroid tissue. The study found TRBV28, TRBJ1-2 and TRBJ2-5 favored in persistent disease. Persistent Graves' patients showed less TCR diversity than newly diagnosed patients showed.

Building the TCR beta libraries relied on iRepertoire HTBI primers, and CDR3 regions underwent Arm-PCR. In TCRdb, the multiplex PCR reads were re-called with MiXCR into one record per CDR3 protein. The profile covers 650,000 to 700,000 distinct CDR3 sequences, with approximately 31% appearing a single time and under 50% taken by the ten largest. The chain carries TRBV28 and TRBJ1-1; TRBD1 matches at 7 bases. This specimen was peripheral blood mononuclear cells (PBMCs), taken when the disease was refractory, from a patient treated with antithyroid drugs. The receptor was isolated from a female donor with Graves disease. The CDR3 reads CASSSRTGNTEAFF. The DNA for the CDR3 is TGTGCCAGCAGCTCCAGGACAGGGAACACTGAAGCTTTCTTT.